These 28 T cell receptor beta chains share one sample of origin, sequenced in a study of blood T cell repertoires in COVID-19. The repertoire was sequenced with immunoSEQ multiplex PCR; TCRdb's copy has only in-frame clones and lacks some. The data contain some 100,000 clones, approximately 82% of them singletons. The sequenced sample consisted of peripheral blood. These receptor sequences come from a man aged 45 to 65 with active or convalescent COVID-19.

This rearrangement joins TRBV19 to TRBJ1-3, with no clear D. This CDR3 spans 15 amino acids. Germline V CDR1 and CDR2: LNHDA, SQIVND (reference sequence). V dropped 5 bases and J dropped 0 bases, with 11 bases sitting between them. Here the CDR3 DNA reads TGTGCCAGTAGTGAAAAGACTATCTCTGGAAACACCATATATTTT. As protein: CASSEKTISGNTIYF.

This chain links TRBV27 with TRBJ1-2; D remains unclear. The length of the CDR3 is 13 residues. The ends were cut back, 1 base at V and 8 bases at J, with 11 bases in the middle. The V gene's germline CDR1 is MNHEY and CDR2 SMNVEV (reference sequence). CDR3 nucleotides: TGTGCCAGCAGTTTATTGGCAGGCTGGGGCTACACCTTC. Translated: CASSLLAGWGYTF.

This chain connects TRBV5-1 to TRBJ2-7, with 7 bases fitting TRBD1. The CDR3 runs to 12 residues. The V gene's germline CDR1 is SGHRS and CDR2 YFSETQ. V shed 6 bases, J shed 5 bases, and the junction held 5 bases outside the gene matches. CDR3 protein: CASTLTGDEQYF. CDR3 coding DNA: TGCGCCAGCACCCTAACAGGGGACGAGCAGTACTTC.

V is TRBV29-1 and J is TRBJ1-1; TRBD1 is a possible D gene (5 bases). CDR3 length: 13 amino acids. Germline lookup yields CDR1 SQVTM and CDR2 ANQGSEA. V shed 1 base and J shed 1 base, with 7 bases lying between them. In nucleotides, the CDR3 is TGCAGCGTTGAAGGGACACAGAACACTGAAGCTTTCTTT. Protein: CSVEGTQNTEAFF.

This clone was detected only a few times. The gene calls are TRBV5-1 and TRBJ2-7, with D perhaps TRBD1 (5 bases). This CDR3 contains 15 residues. The germline V gene has CDR1 SGHRS and CDR2 YFSETQ. V gave up 1 base and J gave up 0 bases, with 11 bases separating them. CDR3: CASSLLPGPSYEQYV. In nucleotides, the CDR3 is TGCGCCAGCAGCTTGCTTCCAGGGCCCTCCTACGAGCAGTACGTC.

V usage is TRBV29-1 and J usage is TRBJ2-6; 10 bases are shared with TRBD1. With V trimmed by 6 bases and J by 2 bases, 4 bases remained unmatched. Germline CDR1 SQVTM, CDR2 ANQGSEA. This CDR3 comprises 15 residues. The CDR3 nucleotides are TGCAGCGTCCGACAGGGGGCTACTGGGGCCAACGTCCTGACTTTC. Translated, it gives CSVRQGATGANVLTF.

The rearrangement uses TRBV3-1 (or the pseudogene TRBV3-2) and TRBJ2-1; D remains ambiguous. The V end was cut by 4 bases, the J end by 9 bases, with 13 bases between. This CDR3 has 13 amino acids. CDR1 and CDR2 from the germline V gene are LGHDT and YNNKEL (reference sequence). The chain's CDR3 is CASSLSGSGEQFF. DNA for the CDR3: TGTGCCAGCAGCCTTTCCGGGTCGGGTGAGCAGTTCTTC.

This chain connects TRBV5-5 to TRBJ1-2, with TRBD1 identical over 8 bases. With V trimmed by 2 bases and J by 8 bases, 5 bases remained unmatched. Germline V lookup: CDR1 SGHKS, CDR2 YYEKEE (reference sequence). There are 13 residues in the CDR3. The CDR3 loop is CASSFDRGGGYTF. In nucleotides, the CDR3 is TGTGCCAGCAGCTTCGACAGGGGCGGGGGCTACACCTTC.

The chain uses TRBV5-1 and TRBJ2-3, with D possibly matching TRBD2 (5 bases). This CDR3 has 14 residues. Germline loops: CDR1 SGHRS, CDR2 YFSETQ. With 4 bases removed from V and 5 bases from J, the gap between germline ends came to 14 bases. The CDR3 loop reads CASSEGPSQDTQYF. CDR3 bases: TGCGCCAGCAGCGAAGGACCTAGCCAAGATACGCAGTATTTT.

The table lists this clone with a count of one. The V and J genes are TRBV28 and TRBJ1-3; D is uncertain. With 3 bases removed from V and 7 bases from J, the gap between germline ends came to 7 bases. In germline, CDR1 is MDHEN, CDR2 SYDVKM. CDR3 length equals 12 residues. The CDR3 nucleotides read TGTGCCAGCAGTTTCCGGGGTAACACCATATATTTT. Amino acids: CASSFRGNTIYF.

The chain couples TRBV12-3 or TRBV12-4 to TRBJ2-7; unclear D gene. V lost 1 base and J 3 bases, leaving 4 bases between the germline ends. CDR3 length: 12 residues. CDR3 DNA: TGTGCCAGCAGTTTAGTCATCTACGAGCAGTACTTC. Protein sequence: CASSLVIYEQYF.

This rearrangement joins TRBV19 to TRBJ1-1, with a weak D call TRBD1 (6 bases). The germline V gene encodes CDR1 LNHDA and CDR2 SQIVND (reference sequence). Deletions cut 5 bases from V and 1 base from J, with 8 bases between. The CDR3 covers 13 residues. The CDR3 region has the DNA TGTGCCAGTAGTGCGACAGGGAACACTGAAGCTTTCTTT. Protein sequence: CASSATGNTEAFF.

The genes are TRBV24-1 and TRBJ2-3, with TRBD1 as a possible D gene (5 bases). Germline V gene data show CDR1 as KGHDR and CDR2 as SFDVKD. V was trimmed by 4 bases and J by 0 bases, leaving 13 bases between them. The CDR3 contains 16 residues. The chain's CDR3 is CATSDAWGRSTDTQYF. The CDR3, as DNA: TGTGCCACCAGTGACGCGTGGGGCCGGAGCACAGATACGCAGTATTTT.

This chain uses TRBV15 with TRBJ1-5; D gene uncertain. The CDR3 runs 14 residues. Per the germline V gene, CDR1 is LNHNV and CDR2 is YYDKDF (reference sequence). Trimming removed 3 bases from V and 7 bases from J, with 13 bases in between. The CDR3 protein is CATSSREGRQPQHF. The CDR3, as DNA: TGTGCCACCAGCAGCCGAGAGGGCAGACAGCCCCAGCATTTT. The full variable domain, with the rest looked up from reference TRBV15 and TRBJ1-5, is DAMVIQNPRYQVTQFGKPVTLSCSQTLNHNVMYWYQQKSSQAPKLLFHYYDKDFNNEADTPDNFQSRRPNTSFCFLDIRSPGLGDTAMYLCATSSREGRQPQHFGDGTRLSIL.

This chain links TRBV6-4 with TRBJ2-3; 13 bases map to TRBD2. The trim removed 6 bases at V and 0 bases at J, leaving 12 bases unmatched. Germline-derived CDR1 and CDR2 are MRHNA and SNTAGT. The CDR3 extends over 19 amino acids. CDR3 sequence reads: CASRTPPGLAGTSTDTQYF. In DNA form, the CDR3 reads TGTGCCAGCAGAACACCCCCGGGACTAGCGGGAACAAGCACAGATACGCAGTATTTT.

Comment on this clone: The sample holds other DNA sequences that translate to the same CDR3. The chain links TRBV28 to TRBJ1-1; perhaps TRBD1 as D (6 bases). Trimming pared 5 bases from V and 8 bases from J, leaving 12 bases between. The CDR3 runs 12 residues. Germline V CDR1 and CDR2: MDHEN, SYDVKM. The CDR3 DNA reads TGTGCCAGCAGTACAACCGGGACAGAAGCTTTCTTT. It yields the protein CASSTTGTEAFF.

The V call is TRBV10-3, the J call TRBJ2-1, with D possibly TRBD2 on 5 matching bases. CDR3 size: 17 residues. Germline V gene sequence: CDR1 ENHRY, CDR2 SYGVKD. V shed 0 bases and J shed 0 bases, with 12 bases lying between them. This chain's CDR3 is CAISESNPAGSYNEQFF. For the CDR3, the DNA is TGTGCCATCAGTGAGTCGAACCCCGCGGGCTCCTACAATGAGCAGTTCTTC.

The chain has TRBV6-5 and TRBJ1-6; 7 bases fit TRBD1. The CDR3 spans 13 residues. Trimming removed 6 bases from V and 13 bases from J; junction bases left unmatched: 9. Germline V gene data show CDR1 as MNHEY and CDR2 as SVGAGI. The CDR3 loop is CASRGTVGSPLHF. CDR3 in DNA: TGTGCCAGCAGGGGGACAGTCGGTTCGCCCCTCCACTTT.

The chain couples TRBV28 to TRBJ2-1; 15 nucleotides match TRBD2. The germline V gene has CDR1 MDHEN and CDR2 SYDVKM. This CDR3 has 16 residues. The V segment lost 8 bases and the J segment 7 bases; nucleotides outside the gene matches: 9. CDR3 nucleotide sequence: TGTGCCAGCGGGGGACTAGCGGGGGGTCTGCAAAATGAGCAGTTCTTC. Its translation: CASGGLAGGLQNEQFF.

This clone was observed at least ten times. The V gene is TRBV7-9, the J gene TRBJ1-4; D is possibly TRBD1 (6 bases). The CDR3 has 16 amino acids. Germline CDR1 SEHNR, CDR2 FQNEAQ (reference sequence). Trimming took off 5 bases at V and 4 bases at J, with 17 bases between the two ends. The CDR3 sequence: CASSPRQGSSNEKLFF. The CDR3 DNA sequence: TGTGCCAGCAGCCCTCGGCAGGGGTCAAGTAATGAAAAACTGTTTTTT.

V gene TRBV5-6 combines with J gene TRBJ1-2; D uncertain. Germline V gene sequence: CDR1 SGHDT, CDR2 YYEEEE. The CDR3 length is 15 residues. V was trimmed by 0 bases and J by 0 bases, leaving 9 bases between them. This CDR3 reads CASSLGEQTNYGYTF. The CDR3 DNA is TGTGCCAGCAGCTTGGGTGAACAGACTAACTATGGCTACACCTTC.

CDR3 amino acids: CASSLARASGANVLTF. In nucleotides, the CDR3 is TGTGCCAGCAGTTTAGCCAGGGCCTCTGGGGCCAACGTCCTGACTTTC. The chain has TRBV28 and TRBJ2-6; a possible D gene is TRBD1 (5 bases). The V and J ends lost 2 bases and 0 bases respectively, with 8 bases between them. CDR3 length equals 16 residues. CDR1 and CDR2 from the germline V gene are MDHEN and SYDVKM.

V is TRBV12-3 or TRBV12-4 and J is TRBJ1-1; D gene uncertain. Trimming pared 5 bases from V and 9 bases from J, leaving 10 bases between. This CDR3 spans 11 amino acids. DNA for the CDR3: TGTGCCAGCAGTGATGACATGCAAGCTTTCTTT. Translated, it gives CASSDDMQAFF.

The J gene is TRBJ2-5, the V gene TRBV5-6, with 16 bases fitting TRBD2. The CDR3 covers 16 residues. The trim removed 3 bases at V and 7 bases at J, leaving 6 bases unmatched. Germline V lookup: CDR1 SGHDT, CDR2 YYEEEE. The CDR3 is CASSSGTSGRVGTQYF. CDR3 nucleotide sequence: TGTGCCAGCAGCTCCGGGACTAGCGGGAGGGTAGGGACCCAGTACTTC.

The V call is TRBV7-9, the J call TRBJ2-1, with 10 positions matching TRBD1. This CDR3 is 13 amino acids long. V was pared by 7 bases and J by 7 bases, with 4 bases of the junction left unmatched. Germline lookup yields CDR1 SEHNR and CDR2 FQNEAQ (reference sequence). The CDR3 nucleotides are TGTGCCAGCACTCAGGACAGGGGGAATGAGCAGTTCTTC. This codes for CASTQDRGNEQFF. Combining the CDR3 with reference TRBV7-9 and TRBJ2-1 gives the whole variable domain DTGVSQNPRHKITKRGQNVTFRCDPISEHNRLYWYRQTLGQGPEFLTYFQNEAQLEKSRLLSDRFSAERPKGSFSTLEIQRTEQGDSAMYLCASTQDRGNEQFFGPGTRLTVL.

This clone was seen a single time. CDR3 in amino acids: CASSPVQRGGAYEQYF. The CDR3 DNA reads as TGTGCCAGCTCACCAGTACAAAGGGGGGGGGCCTACGAGCAGTACTTC. The V call is TRBV18, the J call TRBJ2-7; the D gene is possibly TRBD2 (7 bases). V was clipped by 2 bases and J by 2 bases, with 16 bases between them. The CDR3 is 16 amino acids. Germline values: CDR1 KGHSH, CDR2 LQKENI.

The chain couples TRBV9 to TRBJ2-7, with TRBD1 matching over 12 bases. There are 15 residues in the CDR3. The germline CDR1 and CDR2 sequences are SGDLS and YYNGEE. The V and J ends lost 3 bases and 5 bases, in that order; junction bases with no gene match: 6. The CDR3 is CASSGRDRGRDEQYF. The CDR3 DNA is TGTGCCAGCAGCGGCCGGGACAGGGGGCGTGACGAGCAGTACTTC.

The chain has TRBV15 and TRBJ2-5, with D uncertain. V was shortened by 5 bases and J by 0 bases, with 10 bases between the two germline ends. Germline CDR1 and CDR2: LNHNV and YYDKDF (reference sequence). This CDR3 is built from 14 residues. The CDR3 DNA reads TGTGCCACCAGCGATCTGGGCAACCAAGAGACCCAGTACTTC. Amino acid sequence: CATSDLGNQETQYF.